This TCR beta chain was sequenced in a study of shared clonotypes between healthy human individuals. CDR1 SQVTM and CDR2 ANQGSEA come from the germline V gene. This CDR3 contains 14 residues. The V gene lost 6 bases and the J gene lost 5 bases, with 16 bases spanning the gap. In the source study's methods: ImmunoSEQ gave junction-only sequences without quality scores, so filtering differed. Method: immunoSEQ multiplex PCR; TCRdb's copy keeps in-frame clones and lacks some. V and J calls and clone size are those listed in that table; D and trimming were worked out from the DNA. Of about 2.4 million clones listed, more than 85% are singletons. The study drew all its donors from Caucasian adults living in Nashville, Tennessee.

The rearrangement uses TRBV29-1 and TRBJ2-2, with D perhaps TRBD2 (5 bases). The sequencing sample was made of naive CD4+ T cells from PBMCs. Regarding subset: CD45RA+ positively selected. The TCR was taken from a young man in good health. Some clones in this sample may be carry-over from other donors' samples. The CDR3 bases are TGCAGCGTACCGACTGCGGGCGGGACCGGGGAGCTGTTTTTT. Translated, it gives CSVPTAGGTGELFF.